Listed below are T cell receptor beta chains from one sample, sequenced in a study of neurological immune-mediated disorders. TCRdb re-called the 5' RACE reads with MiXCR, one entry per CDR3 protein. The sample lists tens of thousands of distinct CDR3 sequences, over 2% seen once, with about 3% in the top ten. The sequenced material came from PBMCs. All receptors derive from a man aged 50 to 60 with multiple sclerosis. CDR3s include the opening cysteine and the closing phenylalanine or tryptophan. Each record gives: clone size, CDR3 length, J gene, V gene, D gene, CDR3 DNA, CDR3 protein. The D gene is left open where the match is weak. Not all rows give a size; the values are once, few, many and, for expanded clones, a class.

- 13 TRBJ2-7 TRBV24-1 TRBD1 TGTGCCAACAGTGATAGGACAGGTTACGAGCAGTACTTC CANSDRTGYEQYF
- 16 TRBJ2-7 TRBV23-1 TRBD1 TGCGCCAGCAGTCAATCGATTTCTCAGGGGGCGGGGGAGCAGTACTTC CASSQSISQGAGEQYF
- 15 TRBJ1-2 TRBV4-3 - TGCGCCAGCAGCGAAAGAGGGCCAGGGAACTATGGCTACACCTTC CASSERGPGNYGYTF
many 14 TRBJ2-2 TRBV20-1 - TGCAGTGCTAGTCGGGCAGCCTCCACCGGGGAGCTGTTTTTT CSASRAASTGELFF
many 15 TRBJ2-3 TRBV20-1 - TGCAGTGCTCCCATGACCCTTTGGTCGGCAGATACGCAGTATTTT CSAPMTLWSADTQYF
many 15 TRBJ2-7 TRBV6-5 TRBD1 TGTGCCAGCAGTCTCCGGGAGACAGGGGGCTACGAGCAGTACTTC CASSLRETGGYEQYF
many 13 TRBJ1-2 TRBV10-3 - TGTGCCATCAGTGAGTCTTACGACTATGGCTACACCTTC CAISESYDYGYTF
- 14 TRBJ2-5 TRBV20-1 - TGCAGTGCTAGAGTCGGAGGGTCTTTGGAGACCCAGTACTTC CSARVGGSLETQYF
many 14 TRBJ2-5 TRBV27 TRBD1 TGTGCCAGCAGAAGACAGGGGGCCGGAAAGACCCAGTACTTC CASRRQGAGKTQYF
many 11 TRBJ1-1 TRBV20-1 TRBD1 TGCAGTGCTCTCAGGGGGGCTGAAGCTTTCTTT CSALRGAEAFF
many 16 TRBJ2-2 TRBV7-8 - TGTGCCAGCAGCCTCCGCGGGGAGCCGAACACCGGGGAGCTGTTTTTT CASSLRGEPNTGELFF
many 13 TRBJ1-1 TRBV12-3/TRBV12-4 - TGTGCCAGCAGTTTTCCAGGGGACACTGAAGCTTTCTTT CASSFPGDTEAFF
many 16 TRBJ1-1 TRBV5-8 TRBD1 TGTGCCAGCAGCTTGGGACAGGGCCGAGGGGGGACTGAAGCTTTCTTT CASSLGQGRGGTEAFF
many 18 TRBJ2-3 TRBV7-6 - TGTGCCAGCAGCTTAGGTGCCAGCCTCAGCCCTAGCACAGATACGCAGTATTTT CASSLGASLSPSTDTQYF
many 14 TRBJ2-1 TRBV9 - TGTGCCAGCAGCGTAGAGGTATTCTACAATGAGCAGTTCTTC CASSVEVFYNEQFF
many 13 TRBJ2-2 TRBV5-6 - TGTGCCAGCAGCTATCAGGGACCCGGGGAGCTGTTTTTT CASSYQGPGELFF
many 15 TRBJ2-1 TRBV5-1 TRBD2 TGCGCCAGCAGCCTGGAGGGACTACCAATCGATGAGCAGTTCTTC CASSLEGLPIDEQFF
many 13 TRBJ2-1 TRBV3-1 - TGTGCCAGCAGTGACCAGGGGGGAAATGAGCAGTTCTTC CASSDQGGNEQFF
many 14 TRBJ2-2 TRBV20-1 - TGCAGTGCCCAACCAACGGGACGGGGCGGGGAGCTGTTTTTT CSAQPTGRGGELFF
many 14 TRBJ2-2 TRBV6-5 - TGTGCCAGCAGTTACGGGGCCGGCGCCGGGGAGCTGTTTTTT CASSYGAGAGELFF
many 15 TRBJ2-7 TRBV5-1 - TGCGCCAGCAGCTTGGTCCGAGGGAGTCTCTACGAGCAGTACTTC CASSLVRGSLYEQYF
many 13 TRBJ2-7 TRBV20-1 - TGCAGTGCTAGAGGCCCAGGGGCGGGCGAGCAGTACTTC CSARGPGAGEQYF
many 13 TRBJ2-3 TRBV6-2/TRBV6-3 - TGTGCCAGCAGTTTATCCCACGATCATACGCAGTATTTT CASSLSHDHTQYF
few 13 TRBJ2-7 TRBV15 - TGTGCCACCAGCCTCGGCCGCTCCTACGAGCAGTACTTC CATSLGRSYEQYF
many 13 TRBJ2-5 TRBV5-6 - TGTGCCAGCAGCTACAGGGGAGGGGAGACCCAGTACTTC CASSYRGGETQYF
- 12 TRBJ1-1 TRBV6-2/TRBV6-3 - TGTGCCAGCGCCGAAGGATACACTGAAGCTTTCTTT CASAEGYTEAFF
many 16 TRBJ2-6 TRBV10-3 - TGTGCCATCAGTGAGTCTAGGGGTACTGGGGCCAACGTCCTGACTTTC CAISESRGTGANVLTF
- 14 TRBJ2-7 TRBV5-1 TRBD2 TGCGCCAGCAGCGTTAGCGGGGGCCCCTACGAGCAGTACTTC CASSVSGGPYEQYF
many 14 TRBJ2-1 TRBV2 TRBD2 TGTGCCAGCAGTTTGACTAGCGGGGCCGATGAGCAGTTCTTC CASSLTSGADEQFF
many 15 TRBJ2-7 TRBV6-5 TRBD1 TGTGCCAGCAGCCGGACAGGAAGTAAGTCCTACGAGCAGTACTTC CASSRTGSKSYEQYF
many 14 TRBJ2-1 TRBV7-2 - TGTGCCAGCAGTAACAGGGATACATACAATGAGCAGTTCTTC CASSNRDTYNEQFF
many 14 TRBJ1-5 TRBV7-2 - TGTGCCAGCAGCTTACCAGGGAACAATCAGCCCCAGCATTTT CASSLPGNNQPQHF
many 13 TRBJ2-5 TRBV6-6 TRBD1 TGTGCCACCTCCGGGACAGGGCTGGAGACCCAGTACTTC CATSGTGLETQYF
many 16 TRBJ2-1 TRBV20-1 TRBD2 TGCAGTGCTAGTAGGGTGCTAGCGGGGAGTTACAATGAGCAGTTCTTC CSASRVLAGSYNEQFF
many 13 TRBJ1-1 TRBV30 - TGTGCCCTCAGACAGTCCATGAACACTGAAGCTTTCTTT CALRQSMNTEAFF
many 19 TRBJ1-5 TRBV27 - TGTGCCAGCAGTTTAAAAAAAGGTGGACACCGGGGGTGGAATCAGCCCCAGCATTTT CASSLKKGGHRGWNQPQHF
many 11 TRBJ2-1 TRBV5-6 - TGTGCCAGCAGCTTCGACAATGAGCAGTTCTTC CASSFDNEQFF
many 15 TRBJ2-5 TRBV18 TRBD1 TGTGCCAGCTCACCAATGAGACAGGGGCAAGAGACCCAGTACTTC CASSPMRQGQETQYF
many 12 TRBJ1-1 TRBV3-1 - TGTGCCAGCAACGACGGCGGTACTGAAGCTTTCTTT CASNDGGTEAFF
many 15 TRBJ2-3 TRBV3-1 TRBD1 TGTGCCAGCAGCCAAACGCCACAGGGGGATTATACGCAGTATTTT CASSQTPQGDYTQYF
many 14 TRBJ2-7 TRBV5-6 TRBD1 TGTGCCAGCAGCTCCCTGACAGGGGGCTACGAGCAGTACTTC CASSSLTGGYEQYF
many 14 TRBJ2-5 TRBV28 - TGTGCCAGCAGTGCATTAGGGGGAGCAGAGACCCAGTACTTC CASSALGGAETQYF
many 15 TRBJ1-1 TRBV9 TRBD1 TGTGCCAGCAGCGGACCTGGGACAGGGTCCGCTGAAGCTTTCTTT CASSGPGTGSAEAFF
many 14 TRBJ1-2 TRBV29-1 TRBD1 TGCAGCGTTTACGCCCCGGGACAGGTGTATGGCTACACCTTC CSVYAPGQVYGYTF
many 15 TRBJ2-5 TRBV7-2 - TGTGCCAGCAGCTTGTGGCAGGGGGGAGAAGAGACCCAGTACTTC CASSLWQGGEETQYF
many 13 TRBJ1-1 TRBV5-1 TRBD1 TGCGCCAGCAGCCGGACAGGGGACACTGAAGCTTTCTTT CASSRTGDTEAFF
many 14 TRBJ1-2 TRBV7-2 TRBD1 TGTGCCAGCAGCCCCTGGGACAGCCACTATGGCTACACCTTC CASSPWDSHYGYTF
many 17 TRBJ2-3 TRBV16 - TGTGCCAGCAGCCAGTCCCCTCGGACGGGGTTCACAGATACGCAGTATTTT CASSQSPRTGFTDTQYF
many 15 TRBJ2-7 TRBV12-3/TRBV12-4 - TGTGCCAGCAGTTTCGGGGGCCCGGGGTCCTACGAGCAGTACTTC CASSFGGPGSYEQYF
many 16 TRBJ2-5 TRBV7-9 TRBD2 TGTGCCAGCAGCTATAGCGGGGACGTGGGGCAAGAGACCCAGTACTTC CASSYSGDVGQETQYF
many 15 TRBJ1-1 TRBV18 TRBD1 TGTGCCAGCTCACCACGGACAGGGGGGATCACTGAAGCTTTCTTT CASSPRTGGITEAFF
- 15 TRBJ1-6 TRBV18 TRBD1 TGTGCCAGCTCCCCACAGGGGACGGGAAATTCACCCCTCCACTTT CASSPQGTGNSPLHF
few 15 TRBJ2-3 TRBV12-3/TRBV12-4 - TGTGCCAGCATCCGCGGATCTGGATGGACAGATACGCAGTATTTT CASIRGSGWTDTQYF
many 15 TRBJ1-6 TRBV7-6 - TGTGCCAGCAGCACACTGACCGACAGGAATTCACCCCTCCACTTT CASSTLTDRNSPLHF
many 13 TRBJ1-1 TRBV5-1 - TGCGCCAGCAGCTTGGTCAGTTTCACTGAAGCTTTCTTT CASSLVSFTEAFF
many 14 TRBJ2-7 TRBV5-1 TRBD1 TGCGCCAGCAGTGGGGACAGCCTCTCCTACGAGCAGTACTTC CASSGDSLSYEQYF
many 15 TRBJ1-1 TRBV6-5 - TGTGCCAGCACCCTTCATCCTAGGGGGTTCACTGAAGCTTTCTTT CASTLHPRGFTEAFF
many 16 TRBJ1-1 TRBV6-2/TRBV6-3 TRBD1 TGTGCCAGCAGCCTATCCCGGACAGGAGGGAACACTGAAGCTTTCTTT CASSLSRTGGNTEAFF